The sequence of this T cell receptor beta chain was determined in a study of tumor T cells in aggressive B-cell lymphoma. TCRdb keeps only in-frame clones here, not all; method: immunoSEQ multiplex PCR. Of more than 900 clones in the sample, 95% to 98% were seen once. Germline lookup yields CDR1 SGHNT and CDR2 YYREEE (reference sequence). The CDR3 has 15 amino acids. Trimming cost V 4 bases and J 0 bases; bases outside gene matches: 4. The sequence was collected from an adult with diffuse large B cell lymphoma. The sequencing input was tumor tissue. The chain carries TRBV5-4 and TRBJ1-3; 7 bases align to TRBD1. In DNA, the CDR3 is TGTGCCAGCAGCCCCGGGACAGCCTCTGGAAACACCATATATTTT. This translates into CASSPGTASGNTIYF.